The 3 T cell receptor beta chains presented below share a single source sample, sequenced in a study of identical twins. TCRdb reprocessed the 5' RACE reads via MiXCR and lists one record per CDR3 protein. The table lists fewer than 650,000 distinct CDR3 sequences, about 7% of them singletons. This same sample was also taken into another study, of yellow fever vaccine responses in identical twins.

Material for sequencing was PBMCs. The receptors stem from a woman younger than 35 in good health.

This clonotype was found a few times. This chain uses TRBV14 with TRBJ2-7, with a possible D match to TRBD1 (6 bases). The CDR3 has 14 amino acids. Germline V gives CDR1 SGHDN, CDR2 FVKESK. Trimming left V 5 bases short and J 3 bases short, with 14 bases between. The CDR3 loop reads CASSFHGTSYEQYF. In DNA form, the CDR3 reads TGTGCCAGCAGCTTCCACGGGACAAGCTACGAGCAGTACTTC.

This clonotype was seen only a few times. The chain employs TRBV12-3 or TRBV12-4 and TRBJ2-2, with TRBD2 matching over 12 bases. V lost 6 bases and J lost 2; bases outside the gene matches: 4. CDR3 length equals 16 residues. In DNA form, the CDR3 reads TGTGCCAGCAGACAAGGACTAGCGGGAAACACCGGGGAGCTGTTTTTT. Its protein is CASRQGLAGNTGELFF.

This clonotype has a count of ten or more. The chain uses TRBV12-3 or TRBV12-4 and TRBJ2-1; D call uncertain. Between the trimmed V and J ends, which lost 6 bases and 7 bases, there was a span of 19 bases. There are 15 residues in the CDR3. The CDR3 DNA follows: TGTGCCAGCAGCCCCCCCCGGCGTTTCGGGAATGAGCAGTTCTTC. Translation gives CASSPPRRFGNEQFF.